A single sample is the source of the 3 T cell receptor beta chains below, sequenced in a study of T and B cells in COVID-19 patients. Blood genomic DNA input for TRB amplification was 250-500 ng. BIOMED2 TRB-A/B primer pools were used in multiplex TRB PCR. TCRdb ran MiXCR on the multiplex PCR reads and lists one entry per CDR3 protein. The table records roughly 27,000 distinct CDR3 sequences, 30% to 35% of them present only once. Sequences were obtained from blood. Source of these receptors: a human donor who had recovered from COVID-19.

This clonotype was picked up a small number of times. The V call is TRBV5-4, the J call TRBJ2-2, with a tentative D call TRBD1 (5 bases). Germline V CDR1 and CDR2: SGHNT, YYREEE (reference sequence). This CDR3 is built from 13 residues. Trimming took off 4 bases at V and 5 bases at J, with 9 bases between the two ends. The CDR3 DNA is TGTGCCAGCAGCACTGACAGTACCGGGGAGCTGTTTTTT. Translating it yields CASSTDSTGELFF.

CDR3 bases: TGTGCCAGCAGCTTATTCAACTCCAATGAGCAGTTCTTC. Translated, it gives CASSLFNSNEQFF. V gene TRBV7-2 combines with J gene TRBJ2-1, with D hard to call. The CDR3 has 13 residues. Germline V gene lookup returns CDR1 SGHTA and CDR2 FQGNSA. V was trimmed by 2 bases and J by 6 bases, leaving 8 bases between them.

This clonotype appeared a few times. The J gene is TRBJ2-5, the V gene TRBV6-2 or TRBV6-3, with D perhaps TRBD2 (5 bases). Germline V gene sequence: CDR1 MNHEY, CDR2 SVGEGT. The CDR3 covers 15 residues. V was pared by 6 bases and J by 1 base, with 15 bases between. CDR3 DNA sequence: TGTGCCAGCAGCAAGGGTAGCGAGGTCCAAGAGACCCAGTACTTC. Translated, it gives CASSKGSEVQETQYF.